The rows below give T cell receptor beta chains drawn from one sample of a study of breast tumors, draining lymph nodes, adjacent tissues. TCRdb re-called the multiplex PCR reads through MiXCR, storing one row per CDR3 protein. The sample lists 150,000 to 200,000 distinct CDR3 sequences, around a third occurring once. Sequencing was performed on axillary lymph node tissue. These TCRs come from a female donor with breast cancer. Some clones in this sample may be carry-over from other donors' samples. Each CDR3 is given with its conserved first and last residue. A D gene is named only where the DNA matches it firmly. Not every row has a clone size; where given, it reads once, few, many or a size class.

v_gene,abundance,d_gene,j_gene,CDR3aa,CDR3nt
TRBV5-6,-,TRBD2,TRBJ2-1,CASSSFVGGSPYNEQFF,TGTGCCAGCAGCTCGTTCGTAGGCGGGAGTCCCTACAATGAGCAGTTCTTC
TRBV6-5,-,-,TRBJ2-1,CAGSYSPRGPRHQPPHEQFF,TGTGCCGGCAGTTACTCCCCCCGGGGTCCAAGGCACCAACCCCCCCATGAGCAGTTCTTC
TRBV5-6,-,TRBD1,TRBJ1-5,CASSLKGRGTGRVGNQPQHF,TGTGCCAGCAGCTTGAAGGGGCGCGGGACAGGGAGGGTCGGCAATCAGCCCCAGCATTTT
TRBV5-6,many,TRBD1,TRBJ1-2,CASSWGTGYEDYGYTF,TGTGCCAGCAGCTGGGGGACAGGGTACGAGGACTATGGCTACACCTTC
TRBV7-6,-,TRBD2,TRBJ2-3,CASSLGLARDTQYF,TGTGCCAGCAGCTTAGGACTAGCAAGAGATACGCAGTATTTT
TRBV7-9,many,TRBD2,TRBJ2-3,CASSLREASGGFTDTQYF,TGTGCCAGCAGCTTAAGGGAGGCCAGCGGGGGATTCACAGATACGCAGTATTTT
TRBV20-1,many,-,TRBJ1-2,CSARDDDTDYGYTF,TGCAGTGCTAGAGATGATGACACAGATTATGGCTACACCTTC
TRBV9,many,-,TRBJ2-7,CASSAQGYEQYF,TGTGCCAGCAGCGCCCAGGGCTACGAGCAGTACTTC
TRBV19,once,-,TRBJ1-2,CGPGTLPGYTF,TGTGGGCCCGGAACGCTCCCTGGCTACACCTTC
TRBV20-1,many,TRBD2,TRBJ2-3,CSATGLAGGPGTQYF,TGCAGTGCCACGGGACTAGCGGGAGGGCCAGGCACGCAGTATTTT
TRBV20-1,once,TRBD2,TRBJ2-3,CSARDAAGDSTDTQYF,TGCAGTGCTAGAGACGCAGCGGGAGATAGCACAGATACGCAGTATTTT
TRBV12-3/TRBV12-4,few,TRBD1,TRBJ2-4,CASRTGQGANIQYF,TGTGCCAGCAGAACTGGACAGGGGGCAAACATTCAGTACTTC
TRBV2,-,TRBD1,TRBJ1-5,CASRRDSPNQPQHF,TGTGCCAGCAGGAGGGACAGCCCCAATCAGCCCCAGCATTTT
TRBV6-5,many,-,TRBJ2-7,CASSYSISGFYEQYF,TGTGCCAGCAGTTACTCAATTTCGGGTTTCTACGAGCAGTACTTC
TRBV2,-,TRBD1,TRBJ1-2,CASSEAGRGNGYTF,TGTGCCAGCAGTGAAGCTGGCAGGGGGAATGGCTACACCTTC
TRBV6-5,many,-,TRBJ2-7,CASINSWDEQYF,TGTGCCAGCATTAACAGTTGGGACGAGCAGTACTTC
TRBV19,-,-,TRBJ1-6,CASSIRAGTEASPLHF,TGTGCCAGTAGTATAAGGGCGGGCACTGAAGCTTCACCCCTCCACTTT
TRBV7-4,-,-,TRBJ1-2,CASSPAGPGDYTF,TGTGCCAGCAGCCCAGCAGGGCCTGGGGACTACACCTTC
TRBV14,many,-,TRBJ1-4,CASSQVGDGSNEKLFF,TGTGCCAGCAGCCAAGTCGGAGACGGTTCAAACGAAAAACTGTTTTTT
TRBV19,many,-,TRBJ1-2,CASSIKETNYGYTF,TGTGCCAGTAGTATCAAGGAAACGAACTATGGCTACACCTTC
TRBV20-1,-,TRBD2,TRBJ2-4,CSARDSSGANKNIQYF,TGCAGTGCTAGGGACTCTAGCGGAGCGAACAAAAACATTCAGTACTTC
TRBV2,many,-,TRBJ2-5,CASSDRQTQETQYF,TGTGCCAGCAGTGACAGACAAACCCAAGAGACCCAGTACTTC
TRBV6-1,-,-,TRBJ2-3,CASKPGATDTQYF,TGTGCCAGCAAGCCGGGCGCCACAGATACGCAGTATTTT
TRBV3-1,few,TRBD1,TRBJ2-7,CASSQAVQGVKQYF,TGTGCCAGCAGCCAAGCGGTCCAGGGGGTAAAGCAGTACTTC
TRBV18,many,-,TRBJ1-3,CASSPRSGSSGNTIYF,TGTGCCAGCTCACCACGCTCAGGGAGCTCTGGAAACACCATATATTTT
TRBV7-2,-,TRBD1,TRBJ2-7,CASIRDGTENYEQYF,TGTGCCAGCATCCGGGACGGGACAGAAAACTACGAGCAGTACTTC
TRBV2,many,TRBD1,TRBJ1-5,CASTRQRQGNYQPQHF,TGTGCCAGCACCCGACAGAGACAGGGGAACTATCAGCCCCAGCATTTT
TRBV7-2,-,TRBD2,TRBJ2-3,CASSTTGRVAGDTQYF,TGTGCCAGCAGCACAACGGGCAGGGTAGCGGGAGATACGCAGTATTTT
TRBV29-1,-,-,TRBJ2-6,CSGGTGANVLTF,TGCAGCGGGGGGACTGGGGCCAACGTCCTGACTTTC
TRBV29-1,-,-,TRBJ2-2,CSNGRRATGELFF,TGTAGTAACGGAAGGCGAGCCACCGGGGAGCTGTTTTTT
TRBV18,-,TRBD2,TRBJ2-1,CASSPRLRGARDNEQFF,TGTGCCAGCTCACCGAGGCTGCGGGGGGCCAGAGACAATGAGCAGTTCTTC
TRBV11-2,-,TRBD1,TRBJ1-1,CASSYRGLSTEAFF,TGTGCCAGCAGCTACAGGGGGTTGAGCACTGAAGCTTTCTTT
TRBV9,many,-,TRBJ2-3,CASSVTPGVTDTQYF,TGTGCCAGCAGCGTAACCCCGGGAGTAACAGATACGCAGTATTTT
TRBV28,few,-,TRBJ1-5,CASSFLGGAYQPQHF,TGTGCCAGCAGTTTTTTGGGGGGCGCGTATCAGCCCCAGCATTTT
TRBV11-2,many,-,TRBJ2-7,CASSQPTGEQYF,TGTGCCAGCAGCCAACCGACGGGCGAGCAGTACTTC
TRBV7-6,many,-,TRBJ2-7,CASSNTGADEQYF,TGTGCCAGCAGCAACACAGGCGCGGACGAGCAGTACTTC
TRBV18,few,TRBD2,TRBJ2-7,CASSPFGLAGGYHLSYEQYF,TGTGCCAGCTCACCTTTTGGACTAGCGGGAGGATACCACCTTTCCTACGAGCAGTACTTC
TRBV9,many,TRBD1,TRBJ1-3,CASSSTGQGWSGNTIYF,TGTGCCAGCAGCTCAACGGGACAGGGTTGGTCTGGAAACACCATATATTTT
TRBV10-3,many,TRBD1,TRBJ1-2,CAISDGRGNYGYTF,TGTGCCATCAGTGATGGCAGGGGGAACTATGGCTACACCTTC
TRBV24-1,many,TRBD2,TRBJ2-1,CATSDFGGTYNEQFF,TGTGCCACCAGTGACTTCGGGGGGACCTACAATGAGCAGTTCTTC
TRBV20-1,many,-,TRBJ2-7,CSAREGVHEQYF,TGCAGTGCTAGAGAGGGGGTCCACGAGCAGTACTTC
TRBV24-1,-,-,TRBJ2-7,CAPPCSYEQYF,TGTGCACCTCCGTGCTCCTACGAGCAGTACTTC
TRBV6-1,-,-,TRBJ1-6,CASSEMGGRGAYNSPLHF,TGTGCCAGCAGTGAAATGGGAGGCAGGGGCGCCTATAATTCACCCCTCCACTTT
TRBV18,-,-,TRBJ2-7,CASSLGDSYGQYF,TGTGCCAGCTCCCTCGGTGACTCCTACGGGCAGTACTTC
TRBV7-2,-,-,TRBJ1-1,CASSFNRGAPFF,TGTGCCAGCAGCTTCAACCGGGGCGCCCCTTTCTTT
TRBV12-3/TRBV12-4,many,TRBD2,TRBJ2-3,CASSSSLAGGWDSDTQYF,TGTGCCAGCAGTTCTTCACTAGCGGGGGGCTGGGATTCAGATACGCAGTATTTT
TRBV6-2/TRBV6-3,-,TRBD1,TRBJ1-5,CASRLLTGRKHF,TGTGCCAGCAGACTCCTGACAGGGAGAAAGCATTTT
TRBV20-1,many,-,TRBJ2-5,CSASPGQTLETQYF,TGCAGTGCTTCTCCGGGACAAACGTTGGAGACCCAGTACTTC